Listed below are T cell receptor beta chains from one sample, sequenced in a study of blood T cell repertoires in COVID-19. The repertoire was sequenced with immunoSEQ multiplex PCR; TCRdb's copy has only in-frame clones and lacks some. The sample holds some 450,000 clones, about 87% seen once. Sequences were obtained from peripheral blood. The receptors come from a man between 18 and 35 years old with COVID-19, enrolled during active disease. CDR3s leave out the opening cysteine and the closing phenylalanine or tryptophan.

>11|TRBV28
ASSARTVDEQF
>11|TRBV12-3/TRBV12-4
ASSFRRENEQY
>12|TRBV7-3
ASSLLSGTDTQY
>13|TRBV2
ASSRTGYSNQPQH
>12|TRBV29-1
SVEVLAEGNEQF
>14|TRBV3-1/TRBV3-2
ASSQGGAGGPDTQY
>15|TRBV7-9
ASSLGWGRQAHNEQF
>13|TRBV27
ASSFRDSKNEKLF
>13|TRBV9
ASSVEGLLMDTQY
>14|TRBV7-9
ASSPSSGGAYNEQF
>12|TRBV9
ASSSSEEVAEAF
>15|TRBV24-1
ATSGASGSASYNEQF
>13|TRBV2
ASRLDRGGTDTQY
>11|TRBV28
ASSEVGNQPQH
>12|TRBV4-1
ASLRLAGTGEQF